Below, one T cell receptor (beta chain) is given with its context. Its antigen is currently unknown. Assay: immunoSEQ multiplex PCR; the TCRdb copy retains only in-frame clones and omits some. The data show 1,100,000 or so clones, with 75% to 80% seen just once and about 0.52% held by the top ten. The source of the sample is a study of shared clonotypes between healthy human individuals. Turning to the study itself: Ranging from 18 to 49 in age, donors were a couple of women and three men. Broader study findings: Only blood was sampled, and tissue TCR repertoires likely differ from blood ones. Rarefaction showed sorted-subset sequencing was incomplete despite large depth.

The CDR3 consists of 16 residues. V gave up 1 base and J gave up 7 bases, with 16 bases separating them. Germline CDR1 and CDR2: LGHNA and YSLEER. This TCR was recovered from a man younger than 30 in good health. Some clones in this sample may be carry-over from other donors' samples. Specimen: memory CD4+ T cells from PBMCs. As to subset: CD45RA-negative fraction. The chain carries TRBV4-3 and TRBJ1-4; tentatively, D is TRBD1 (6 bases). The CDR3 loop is CASSQVVQGRGEKLFF. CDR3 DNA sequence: TGCGCCAGCAGCCAAGTCGTCCAGGGGAGAGGTGAAAAACTGTTTTTT.